Shown below are 21 T cell receptor beta chains from a single sample sequenced in a study of graft-versus-host responses after intestinal transplantation. Profiling relied on immunoSEQ multiplex PCR, and the TCRdb table lists in-frame clones only, not all of them. This repertoire shows approximately 93,000 clones, just under 95% found once; its top ten account for about 0.073%. Their antigens are not known. The sequences come from unstimulated CD8+ T cells sorted from spleen or lymph node cells, collected before transplant. The receptor set was obtained from a human donor who was the organ donor for an intestinal transplant.

This chain joins TRBV25-1 and TRBJ1-2; TRBD1 is a possible D gene (5 bases). CDR3 length: 15 residues. Germline-derived CDR1 and CDR2 are MGHDK and SYGVNS. V shed 3 bases and J shed 4 bases, with 15 bases lying between them. CDR3 loop: CASSEGLPLIYGYTF. The DNA of the CDR3 is TGTGCCAGCAGTGAGGGACTCCCGCTGATCTATGGCTACACCTTC.

The V gene is TRBV10-1, the J gene TRBJ2-7; D is uncertain. Germline V CDR1 and CDR2: WNHNN, SYGVQD (reference sequence). Deletions cut 0 bases from V and 5 bases from J, with 11 bases between. This CDR3 is 14 amino acids long. CDR3 in amino acids: CASSESSYTDEQYF. CDR3 sequence (DNA): TGCGCCAGCAGTGAGTCCTCTTATACGGACGAGCAGTACTTC.

This clone occurred once. The rearrangement links TRBV4-1 to TRBJ1-1; TRBD1 might be the D (6 bases). This CDR3 is 16 amino acids long. Germline loops: CDR1 MGHRA, CDR2 YSYEKL. The V gene lost 4 bases and the J gene lost 0 bases, with 15 bases spanning the gap. The CDR3 region has the DNA TGCGCCAGCAGCCCGCAAGGGGGGACTATGAACACTGAAGCTTTCTTT. Protein sequence: CASSPQGGTMNTEAFF.

CDR3 nucleotides: TGTGCCAGCAGCTCCGGGACAGGGGGAGGGGAGACCCAGTACTTC. It specifies CASSSGTGGGETQYF. The genes are TRBV7-9 and TRBJ2-5; 11 nucleotides match TRBD1. The germline CDR1 and CDR2 sequences are SEHNR and FQNEAQ (reference sequence). V trimming: 4 bases; J trimming: 5 bases; junction bases outside the gene matches: 6. This CDR3 is built from 15 residues.

V gene TRBV7-2 combines with J gene TRBJ1-6; D not certain. Trimming shortened V by 7 bases and J by 3 bases, and 13 bases separated the two germline ends. Germline CDR1 reads SGHTA; CDR2 reads FQGNSA. The CDR3 extends over 15 amino acids. The CDR3 region has the DNA TGTGCCAGCACCTCGGAGGGAAACTATAATTCACCCCTCCACTTT. It codes for CASTSEGNYNSPLHF.

The chain recombines TRBV9 with TRBJ1-1; 10 bases align to TRBD1. The CDR3 is 14 residues long. With V trimmed by 0 bases and J by 4 bases, 0 bases remained unmatched. Germline loops: CDR1 SGDLS, CDR2 YYNGEE. This CDR3 reads CASSVGTGGTEAFF. DNA of the CDR3: TGTGCCAGCAGCGTAGGGACAGGGGGCACTGAAGCTTTCTTT.

This chain links TRBV7-3 with TRBJ2-1; 9 nucleotides match TRBD2. Trimming at V came to 1 base and at J to 5 bases, leaving 9 bases not matched to a gene. The CDR3 covers 17 residues. CDR1 and CDR2 from the germline V gene are SGHTA and FQGTGA. CDR3 DNA sequence: TGTGCCAGCAGCTTAATGGGGGGGCTAGCGGGGAACAATGAGCAGTTCTTC. Residues: CASSLMGGLAGNNEQFF.

This sequence joins TRBV6-1 and TRBJ2-1; 10 bases match TRBD2. Germline loops: CDR1 MNHNS, CDR2 SASEGT. The CDR3 is 19 amino acids. V trimming: 2 bases; J trimming: 4 bases; junction bases outside the gene matches: 14. The CDR3 nucleotides read TGTGCCAGCAGTGAATTCTGGGCTAGCGGGAGTTCAGGATACAATGAGCAGTTCTTC. Its translation: CASSEFWASGSSGYNEQFF.

V is TRBV6-1 and J is TRBJ2-3, with 9 bases that match TRBD2. The CDR3 spans 15 residues. The germline V gene has CDR1 MNHNS and CDR2 SASEGT. The J segment lost 5 bases and the V segment lost 4 bases, leaving 7 bases of the junction unmatched. The CDR3 bases are TGTGCCAGCAGTGGGACTAGCGCGGGGGGAGATACGCAGTATTTT. Translating it yields CASSGTSAGGDTQYF.

The chain links TRBV27 to TRBJ2-7, with TRBD2 identical over 10 bases. Per germline, CDR1 MNHEY and CDR2 SMNVEV (reference sequence). The CDR3 is 17 residues long. V was clipped by 6 bases and J by 3 bases; unmatched bases: 14. The CDR3 DNA sequence: TGTGCCAGCAGCGCGACAGGGATTCTAGCGGGAGACTACGAGCAGTACTTC. Translating gives CASSATGILAGDYEQYF.

This chain connects TRBV2 to TRBJ2-1, with 13 bases matching TRBD2. With 8 bases clipped from V and 0 bases from J, the junction kept 4 bases outside the gene matches. The CDR3 length is 16 residues. Per the germline V gene, CDR1 is SNHLY and CDR2 is FYNNEI. Here the CDR3 reads CASLTSGGSSYNEQFF. The CDR3 DNA is TGTGCCAGCTTGACTAGCGGGGGGAGCTCCTACAATGAGCAGTTCTTC.

V and J are TRBV5-3 and TRBJ2-1, with unresolved D. TRBV5-3 is annotated as an ORF whose role is uncertain. CDR3 length equals 15 residues. Trimming pared 2 bases from V and 2 bases from J, leaving 11 bases between. In DNA form, the CDR3 reads TGTGCCAGAAGCTTATACAGAAATCCCTACAATGAGCAGTTCTTC. It translates to CARSLYRNPYNEQFF.

The chain recombines TRBV6-6 with TRBJ2-1; 8 nucleotides line up with TRBD2. Germline CDR1 is MNHNY and CDR2 is SVGAGI (reference sequence). The CDR3 runs 16 residues. Unmatched junction bases numbered 16, after V lost 8 bases and J lost 7 bases. This CDR3 reads CASLGGQREIGNEQFF. The CDR3, as DNA: TGTGCCAGCCTGGGGGGGCAGCGGGAGATTGGTAATGAGCAGTTCTTC.

The chain combines TRBV9 with TRBJ2-5; 7 bases map to TRBD2. V was clipped by 5 bases and J by 3 bases; unmatched bases: 7. The CDR3 runs 14 residues. Germline CDR1 is SGDLS and CDR2 is YYNGEE. For the CDR3, the DNA is TGTGCCAGCAGTAATAGACTAGCAGAAGAGACCCAGTACTTC. Its protein is CASSNRLAEETQYF. Full variable domain (outside the CDR3, taken from reference TRBV9 and TRBJ2-5): DSGVTQTPKHLITATGQRVTLRCSPRSGDLSVYWYQQSLDQGLQFLIQYYNGEERAKGNILERFSAQQFPDLHSELNLSSLELGDSALYFCASSNRLAEETQYFGPGTRLLVL.

This chain links TRBV5-1 with TRBJ1-1, with D possibly matching TRBD1 (5 bases). V dropped 0 bases and J dropped 0 bases, with 6 bases sitting between them. CDR3 size: 14 residues. Germline-derived CDR1 and CDR2 are SGHRS and YFSETQ. CDR3 loop: CASSLAGMNTEAFF. The CDR3 bases are TGCGCCAGCAGCTTGGCAGGGATGAACACTGAAGCTTTCTTT.

The chain recombines TRBV9 with TRBJ2-5, with TRBD1 matching over 8 bases. Germline values: CDR1 SGDLS, CDR2 YYNGEE. The CDR3 runs to 15 residues. Trimming took 8 bases from V and 5 from J; bases not matched to a gene: 14. The CDR3 bases are TGTGCCAGTAACGGACAGGGCCAGGTCTCGGAGACCCAGTACTTC. It codes for CASNGQGQVSETQYF.

The chain has TRBV19 and TRBJ1-2; 8 positions match TRBD1. Losses at the gene ends were 8 bases for V and 6 bases for J; bases not matched to a gene: 5. The V gene's germline CDR1 is LNHDA and CDR2 SQIVND (reference sequence). The CDR3 spans 12 residues. The CDR3 nucleotides read TGTGCCAGTGACAGGGGTCGTGATGGCTACACCTTC. Translating it yields CASDRGRDGYTF. Combining the CDR3 with reference TRBV19 and TRBJ1-2 gives the whole variable domain DGGITQSPKYLFRKEGQNVTLSCEQNLNHDAMYWYRQDPGQGLRLIYYSQIVNDFQKGDIAEGYSVSREKKESFPLTVTSAQKNPTAFYLCASDRGRDGYTFGSGTRLTVV.

The chain combines TRBV28 with TRBJ2-7; 8 bases map to TRBD1. The CDR3 runs to 13 residues. The junction had 8 bases not matched to a gene; V was cut back by 9 bases and J by 4 bases. Germline CDR1 and CDR2: MDHEN and SYDVKM. CDR3 in DNA: TGTGCCAGTAGGACAGGGCCAGGGTACGAGCAGTACTTC. This codes for CASRTGPGYEQYF.

The chain recombines TRBV4-2 with TRBJ2-7; possible D gene TRBD2, 5 bases. V lost 0 bases to trimming and J lost 7 bases, with 19 bases between them. The CDR3 totals 16 residues. Per the germline V gene, CDR1 is LGHNA and CDR2 is YNFKEQ. CDR3 nucleotides: TGTGCCAGCAGCCAAGATTTTGATGCGGAACGAGGGGAGCAGTACTTC. Protein product: CASSQDFDAERGEQYF.

CDR3 residues: CASSLAIDSGNSYNEQFF. The CDR3 nucleotides read TGTGCCAGCAGCTTAGCGATCGATTCGGGTAACTCCTACAATGAGCAGTTCTTC. The rearrangement uses TRBV7-6 and TRBJ2-1; D gene uncertain. The V gene's germline CDR1 is SGHVS and CDR2 FNYEAQ. Trimming removed 0 bases at V and 0 bases at J, with 15 bases between. The CDR3 spans 18 residues.

J is TRBJ1-5 and V is TRBV19; D unresolved. Germline V gene lookup returns CDR1 LNHDA and CDR2 SQIVND (reference sequence). The V and J ends lost 3 bases and 4 bases respectively, with 7 bases between them. The CDR3 consists of 13 residues. The CDR3 spells CASSIGGNQPQHF. The CDR3 DNA sequence: TGTGCCAGTAGTATCGGCGGGAATCAGCCCCAGCATTTT.